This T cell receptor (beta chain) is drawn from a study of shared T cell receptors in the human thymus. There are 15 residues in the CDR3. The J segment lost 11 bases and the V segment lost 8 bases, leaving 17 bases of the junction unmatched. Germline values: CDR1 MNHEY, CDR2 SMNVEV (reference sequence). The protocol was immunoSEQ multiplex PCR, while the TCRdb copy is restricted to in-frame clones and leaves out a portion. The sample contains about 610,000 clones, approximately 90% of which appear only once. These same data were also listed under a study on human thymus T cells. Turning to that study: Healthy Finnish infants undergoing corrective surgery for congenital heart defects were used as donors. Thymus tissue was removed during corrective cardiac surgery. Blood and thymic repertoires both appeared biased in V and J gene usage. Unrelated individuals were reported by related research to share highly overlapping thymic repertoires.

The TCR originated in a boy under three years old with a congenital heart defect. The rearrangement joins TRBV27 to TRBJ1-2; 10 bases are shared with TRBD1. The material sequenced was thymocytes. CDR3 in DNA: TGTGCCAGCTCCCCCTCCGGGACAGGGGCTCGTGATTACACCTTC. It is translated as CASSPSGTGARDYTF.